In this sample, the clone carrying this T cell receptor (beta chain) turned up many times. This CDR3 has 13 amino acids. With 5 bases removed from V and 9 bases from J, the gap between germline ends came to 14 bases. Germline CDR1 and CDR2: SGHNT and YENEEA. Source study methods: For papillary thyroid cancer, a distant-metastasis classifier was constructed from CDR3 differences observed across clinicopathological groups. From the PCR reads, TCRdb re-called clones with MiXCR. TCRdb, rather than the study authors, made the V and J calls. The sample shows over 25,000 clones, 16% of them seen only once. The sample comes from a study of metastatic and nonmetastatic thyroid tumors. Before thyroid surgery, none of the patients had received any treatment.

The specimen sequenced was blood. The chain employs TRBV11-3 and TRBJ2-1; D possibly uses TRBD1 or TRBD2 (6 bases each). The sequence came from a male donor with papillary thyroid cancer or a benign thyroid nodule (not recorded which). Some clones in this sample may be carry-over from other donors' samples. This CDR3 reads CASSPWGAIEQFF. CDR3 nucleotides: TGTGCCAGCAGCCCGTGGGGGGCCATTGAGCAGTTCTTC.